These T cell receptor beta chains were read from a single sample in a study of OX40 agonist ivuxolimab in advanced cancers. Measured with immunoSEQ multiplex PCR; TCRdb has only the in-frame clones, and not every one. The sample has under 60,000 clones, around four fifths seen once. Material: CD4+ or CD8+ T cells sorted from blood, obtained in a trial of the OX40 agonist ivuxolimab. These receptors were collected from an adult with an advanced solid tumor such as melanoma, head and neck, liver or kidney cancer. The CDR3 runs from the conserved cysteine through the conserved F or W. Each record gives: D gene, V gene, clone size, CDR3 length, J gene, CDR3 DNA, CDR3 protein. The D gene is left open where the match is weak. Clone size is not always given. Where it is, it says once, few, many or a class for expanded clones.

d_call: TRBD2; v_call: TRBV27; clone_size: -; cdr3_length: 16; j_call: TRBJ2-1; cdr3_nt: TGTGCCAGCAGTTTATTAGCGGGGAGCTCCTACAATGAGCAGTTCTTC; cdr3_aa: CASSLLAGSSYNEQFF
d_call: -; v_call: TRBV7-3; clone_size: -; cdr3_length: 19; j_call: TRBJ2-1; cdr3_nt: TGTGCCAGCAGCTTACGGTTCGGGACGTCGAAGGGGTCCTACAATGAGCAGTTCTTC; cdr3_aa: CASSLRFGTSKGSYNEQFF
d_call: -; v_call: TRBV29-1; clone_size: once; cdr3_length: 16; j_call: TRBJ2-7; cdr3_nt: TGCAGCGTTGAGGTTAGTGCCGGGCGGCGAGGGTGGGAGCAGTACTTC; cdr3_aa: CSVEVSAGRRGWEQYF
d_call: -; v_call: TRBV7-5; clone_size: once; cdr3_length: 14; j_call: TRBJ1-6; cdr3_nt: TGTGCCAACTGGCCCGGGGGGGGCAATTCACCCCTCCACTTT; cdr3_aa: CANWPGGGNSPLHF
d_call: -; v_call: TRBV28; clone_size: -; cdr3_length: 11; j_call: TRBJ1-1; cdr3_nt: TGTGCCAGCAGTTACGGCGCTGAAGCTTTCTTT; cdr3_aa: CASSYGAEAFF
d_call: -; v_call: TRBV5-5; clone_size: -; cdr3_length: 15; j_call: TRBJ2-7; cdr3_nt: TGTGCCAGCAGCCGGCTTCTCTCAGGGTACTACGAGCAGTACTTC; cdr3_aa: CASSRLLSGYYEQYF
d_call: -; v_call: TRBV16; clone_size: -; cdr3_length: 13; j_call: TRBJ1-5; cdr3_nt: TGTGCCAGCAGCCAATCGCTCGATCAGCCCCAGCATTTT; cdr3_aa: CASSQSLDQPQHF
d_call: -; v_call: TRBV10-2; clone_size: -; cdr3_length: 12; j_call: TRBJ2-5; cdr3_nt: TGCGCCAGCAGTGAGGTCGGAGAGACCCAGTACTTC; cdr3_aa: CASSEVGETQYF
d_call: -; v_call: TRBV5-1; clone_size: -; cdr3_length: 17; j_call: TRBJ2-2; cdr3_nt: TGCGCCAGCAGCTTAGGTACTTACTCCCCGGGGACCGGGGAGCTGTTTTTT; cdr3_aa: CASSLGTYSPGTGELFF
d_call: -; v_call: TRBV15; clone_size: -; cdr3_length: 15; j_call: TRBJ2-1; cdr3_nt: TGTGCCACCAGCAGAGGGGGGAGCTCCTACAATGAGCAGTTCTTC; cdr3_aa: CATSRGGSSYNEQFF
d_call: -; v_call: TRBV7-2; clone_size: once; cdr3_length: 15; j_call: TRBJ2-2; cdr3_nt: TGTGCCAGCAGCCCCCCCCGGGGGAGAACCGGGGAGCTGTTTTTT; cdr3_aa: CASSPPRGRTGELFF
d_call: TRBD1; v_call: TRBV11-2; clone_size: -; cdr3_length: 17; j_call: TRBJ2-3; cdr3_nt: TGTGCCAGCAGCTTTCTGACAGGGGGCTGGGGCACAGATACGCAGTATTTT; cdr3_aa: CASSFLTGGWGTDTQYF
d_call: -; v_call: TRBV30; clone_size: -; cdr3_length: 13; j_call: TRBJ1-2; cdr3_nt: TGTGCCTGGGAAGGGAATGGGAACTATGGCTACACCTTC; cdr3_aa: CAWEGNGNYGYTF
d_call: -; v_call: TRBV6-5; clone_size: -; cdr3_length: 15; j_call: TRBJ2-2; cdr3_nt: TGTGCCAGCAGTTACCGGACCAAAAAGGGCGGGGAGCTGTTTTTT; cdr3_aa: CASSYRTKKGGELFF
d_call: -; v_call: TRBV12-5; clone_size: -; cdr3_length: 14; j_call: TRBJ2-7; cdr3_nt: TGTGCTAGTGGTCCAGTCATTCTCCCCCATGAGCAGTACTTC; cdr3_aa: CASGPVILPHEQYF
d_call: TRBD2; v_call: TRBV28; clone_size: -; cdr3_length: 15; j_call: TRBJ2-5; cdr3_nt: TGTGCCAGCAGCTGGGGGGGGGAAGGGAAAGAGACCCAGTACTTC; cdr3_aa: CASSWGGEGKETQYF
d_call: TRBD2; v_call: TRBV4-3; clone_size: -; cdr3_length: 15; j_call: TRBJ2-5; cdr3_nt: TGCGCCAGCAGCCACTATCTAGCGGGGGTAGAGACCCAGTACTTC; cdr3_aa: CASSHYLAGVETQYF
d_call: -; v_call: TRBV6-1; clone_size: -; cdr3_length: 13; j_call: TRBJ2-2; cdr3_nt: TGTGCCAGCAAACTAACATTTGGCGGGGAGCTGTTTTTT; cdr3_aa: CASKLTFGGELFF
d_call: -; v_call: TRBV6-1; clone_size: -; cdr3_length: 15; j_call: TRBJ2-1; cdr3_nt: TGTGCCAGCAGCCAAAGGTCCCAAGGCCTAAGTGAGCAGTTCTTC; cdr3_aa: CASSQRSQGLSEQFF
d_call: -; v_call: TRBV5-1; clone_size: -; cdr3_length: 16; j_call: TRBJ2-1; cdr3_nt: TGCGCCAGCACGAGGTTACCGAAAAGCTCCTACAATGAGCAGTTCTTC; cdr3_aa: CASTRLPKSSYNEQFF
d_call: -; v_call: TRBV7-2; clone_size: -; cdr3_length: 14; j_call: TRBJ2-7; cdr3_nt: TGTGCCAGCAGCTTAGTTCCAGGGAGAGGGGAGCAGTACTTC; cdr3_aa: CASSLVPGRGEQYF
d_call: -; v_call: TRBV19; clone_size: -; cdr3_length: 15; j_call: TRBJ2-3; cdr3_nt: TGTGCCAGTAGTAGAATCGGAACTAGCACAGATACGCAGTATTTT; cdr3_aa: CASSRIGTSTDTQYF
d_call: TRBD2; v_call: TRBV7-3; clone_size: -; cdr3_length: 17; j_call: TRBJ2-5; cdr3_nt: TGTGCCAGCAGCTCAGGACTAGCGGGGGGATTTGGAGAGACCCAGTACTTC; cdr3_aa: CASSSGLAGGFGETQYF
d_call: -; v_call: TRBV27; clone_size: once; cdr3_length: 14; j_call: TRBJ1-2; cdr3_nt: TGTGCCAGCTCTAGGAGACAGTGGGACTATGGCTACACCTTC; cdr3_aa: CASSRRQWDYGYTF
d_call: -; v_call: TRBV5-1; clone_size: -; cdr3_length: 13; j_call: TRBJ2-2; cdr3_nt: TGCGCCAGCAGCTTGGGGCTCACCGGGGAGCTGTTTTTT; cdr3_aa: CASSLGLTGELFF
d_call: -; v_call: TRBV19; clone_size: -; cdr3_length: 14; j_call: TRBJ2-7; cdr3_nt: TGTGCCAGTAGTATAGAATTCCTGCCGGGTAAGCAGTACTTC; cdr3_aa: CASSIEFLPGKQYF
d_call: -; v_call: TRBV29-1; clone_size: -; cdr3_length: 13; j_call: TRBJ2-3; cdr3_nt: TGCAGCGTTGACACTGGGGGCCGTAATACGCAGTATTTT; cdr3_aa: CSVDTGGRNTQYF
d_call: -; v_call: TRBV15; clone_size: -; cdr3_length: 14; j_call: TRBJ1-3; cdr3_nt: TGTGCCACCAGCAGAGATATAGTTGGGGACACCATATATTTT; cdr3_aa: CATSRDIVGDTIYF
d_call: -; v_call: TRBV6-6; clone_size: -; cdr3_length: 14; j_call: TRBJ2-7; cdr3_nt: TGTGCCAGCAATGTTGGGGCCAGGTCCGGCGAGCAGTACTTC; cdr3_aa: CASNVGARSGEQYF
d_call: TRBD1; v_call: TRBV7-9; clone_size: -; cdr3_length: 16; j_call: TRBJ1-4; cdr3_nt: TGTGCCAGCAGCACCCGACAGGGTGCAACTAATGAAAAACTGTTTTTT; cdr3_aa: CASSTRQGATNEKLFF
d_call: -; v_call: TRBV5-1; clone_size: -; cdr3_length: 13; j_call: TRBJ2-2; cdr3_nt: TGCGCCAGCAGCTTGGCCACCGACGGGGAGCTGTTTTTT; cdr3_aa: CASSLATDGELFF
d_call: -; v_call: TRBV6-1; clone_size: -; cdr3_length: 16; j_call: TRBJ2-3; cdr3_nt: TGTGCCAGCAGTGGTTCTACCAACCCTGGCACAGATACGCAGTATTTT; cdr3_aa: CASSGSTNPGTDTQYF
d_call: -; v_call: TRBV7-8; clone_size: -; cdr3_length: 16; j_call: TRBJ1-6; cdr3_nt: TGTGCCAGCAGCCCCTTTGATAGTAGGGCCGATTCACCCCTCCACTTT; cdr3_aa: CASSPFDSRADSPLHF